This entry features one T cell receptor (beta chain) sequence. This sample is part of a study of T cells expressing NK-cell markers. TCRdb re-called the 5' RACE reads; every CDR3 protein appears as one record, without DNA. The listing contains about 460,000 distinct CDR3 sequences. The receptor comes from a woman between 50 and 59 years old in good health. The sample comprised blood T cells: a sorted CD56 or NKG2C T cell subset, CD4+ or CD8+ T cells, or bulk PBMC T cells (not recorded which).

CDR3 in amino acids: CASSFEGANSPLHF. The chain recombines TRBV7-9 with TRBJ1-6; the D gene TCRdb calls, TRBD1, cannot be checked with no DNA. This CDR3 is built from 14 residues. CDR1 and CDR2 from the germline V gene are SEHNR and FQNEAQ (reference sequence).